This is a list of T cell receptor beta chains from one sample in a study of blood T cell repertoires in COVID-19. The repertoire was sequenced with immunoSEQ multiplex PCR; TCRdb's copy has only in-frame clones and lacks some. Counted here are roughly 100,000 clones, about 90% occurring once; the ten biggest clones make up around 15%. The sample consisted of peripheral blood. Source of these receptors: a man aged 45 to 65 with acute or convalescent COVID-19. The CDR3 runs from the conserved cysteine through the conserved F or W.

>15|TRBV5-4|TRBJ2-7
CASSTNAGVSYEQYF
>14|TRBV3-1/TRBV3-2|TRBJ2-7
CASSQGLAFYEQYF
>15|TRBV9|TRBJ2-1
CASSLPRTGYNEQFF
>15|TRBV5-1|TRBJ2-2
CASSLHQGATGELFF
>14|TRBV10-1|TRBJ2-5
CASSPLGAGETQYF
>16|TRBV20-1|TRBJ2-1
CCASGGGGRTLNEQFF
>14|TRBV7-9|TRBJ1-1
CASSLVQSNTEAFF
>15|TRBV7-9|TRBJ2-5
CASSLGQGAQETQYF
>12|TRBV2|TRBJ1-2
CAGKGDRDGYTF
>14|TRBV3-1/TRBV3-2|TRBJ1-2
CASSHGTTNYGYTF
>17|TRBV13|TRBJ2-5
CASSTNRLAGGQETQYF
>13|TRBV7-2|TRBJ1-5
CASSFPGNQPQHF
>15|TRBV21-1|TRBJ1-3
CASSPPCRAGNTIYF
>15|TRBV5-1|TRBJ1-1
CASSLLGRGPTEAFF
>15|TRBV19|TRBJ1-5
CASGGTAIANQPQHF
>15|TRBV28|TRBJ2-7
CASSKTSGLSYEQYF